In its sample, the clone carrying this T cell receptor beta chain was seen a few times. This sample stems from a study of T cell changes during pregnancy in multiple sclerosis. After removal of 1 base from V and 3 bases from J, the junction contained 5 bases not matched to a gene. There are 15 residues in the CDR3. Per the germline V gene, CDR1 is GTSNPN and CDR2 is SVGIG (reference sequence). Clones were read by immunoSEQ multiplex PCR, and TCRdb kept only the in-frame ones, dropping some. Among 50,000 to 75,000 clones, roughly 89% were seen once, and the ten largest hold around 2.4%. The chain uses TRBV30 and TRBJ1-1; 10 bases are shared with TRBD1. The sequence was collected from a female donor in good health, enrolled as a control in a pregnancy study. The source material was peripheral blood, sampled in the third trimester of pregnancy. CDR3 nucleotide sequence: TGTGCCTGGAGTGGAAAAGGGACAGGGGACACTGAAGCTTTCTTT. Amino acids: CAWSGKGTGDTEAFF.